This T cell receptor beta chain was sequenced in a study of blood T cell repertoires in COVID-19. About the research overall: T cells, B-cell-depleted T cells, or PBMCs provided the cDNA or gDNA that served as material.

In the authors' methods: Nucleated cell counts were estimated from reference gene primer amplification. Data came from immunoSEQ multiplex PCR; TCRdb stores just in-frame clones and leaves some out. D and trimming were read from the DNA, whereas the V and J calls and clone size are those reported in that table. The sample carries 130,000 to 150,000 clones, 65% to 85% recorded once. CDR1 SQVTM and CDR2 ANQGSEA come from the germline V gene. The germline V and J ends were trimmed by 6 bases and 10 bases, with 22 bases remaining between them. This CDR3 contains 14 residues. With respect to this clone: This sample includes further DNA sequences coding for the same CDR3.

This receptor was identified in a woman between 45 and 60 years old who had been exposed to COVID-19. Sequences were obtained from PBMCs or T cells enriched from blood (not recorded which). The chain has TRBV29-1 and TRBJ2-1, with D maybe TRBD2 (7 bases). CDR3 region: CSVRPARGGWEQFF. The DNA of the CDR3 is TGCAGCGTGCGCCCAGCGAGGGGGGGGTGGGAGCAGTTCTTC.